This T cell receptor beta chain was observed in a study of molecular identifiers for immune sequencing clone quantification. The CDR3 spans 14 residues. Looked up from germline, CDR1 is SNHLY and CDR2 is FYNNEI. V lost 3 bases and J lost 5, with 13 bases in between. TCRdb ran MiXCR on the PCR reads and lists one entry per CDR3 protein. The sample consists of 40,000 to 65,000 distinct CDR3 sequences, about a third of them appearing once. This clonotype has a handful of counts. V is TRBV2 and J is TRBJ2-5, with D perhaps matching TRBD1 (6 bases). Material for sequencing was naive CD8+ T cells from blood, with Jurkat cell RNA spiked in. Subset given: FACS-sorted CD8+CD4-CCR7+CD45RA+ naive T cells. The sequence came from a human donor in good health. Some libraries in this study had Jurkat cell RNA spiked in. This CDR3 is CASSDSRGHETQYF. CDR3 nucleotides: TGTGCCAGCAGTGACAGCAGGGGCCATGAGACCCAGTACTTC.